What follows describes a single T cell receptor (beta chain). The data derive from a study of blood T cell repertoires in COVID-19. After removal of 5 bases from V and 6 bases from J, the junction contained 3 bases not matched to a gene. From germline, CDR1 is SNHLY and CDR2 FYNNEI. This CDR3 is 13 amino acids long. In the original workflow: Reference gene primer amplification in the assay estimated nucleated cell counts. Some clones are missing from TCRdb's copy, which holds only in-frame ones; the method was immunoSEQ multiplex PCR. That table gives V, J and clone size, and the DNA gave D and trimming. This table has approximately 210,000 clones, 80% to 90% appearing once.

The TCR was taken from a man aged 50 to 60 with active or convalescent COVID-19. V usage is TRBV2 and J usage is TRBJ1-2, with TRBD1 matching 10 bases. The sequenced sample was peripheral blood. The CDR3 DNA is TGTGCCAGCAGTTGGACAGGGGGGGATGGCTACACCTTC. It specifies CASSWTGGDGYTF.